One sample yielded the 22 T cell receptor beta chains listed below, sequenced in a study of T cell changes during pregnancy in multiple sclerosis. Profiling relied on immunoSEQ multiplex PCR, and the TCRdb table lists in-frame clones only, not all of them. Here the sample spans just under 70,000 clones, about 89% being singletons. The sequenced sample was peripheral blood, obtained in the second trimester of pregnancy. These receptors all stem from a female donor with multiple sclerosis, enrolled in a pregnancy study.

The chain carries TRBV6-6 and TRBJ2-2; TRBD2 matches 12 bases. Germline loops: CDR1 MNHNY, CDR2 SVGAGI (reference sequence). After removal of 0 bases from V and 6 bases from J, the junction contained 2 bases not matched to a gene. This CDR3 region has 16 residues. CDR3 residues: CASSYSGTSGSGELFF. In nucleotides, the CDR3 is TGTGCCAGCAGTTACTCCGGGACTAGCGGGTCCGGGGAGCTGTTTTTT.

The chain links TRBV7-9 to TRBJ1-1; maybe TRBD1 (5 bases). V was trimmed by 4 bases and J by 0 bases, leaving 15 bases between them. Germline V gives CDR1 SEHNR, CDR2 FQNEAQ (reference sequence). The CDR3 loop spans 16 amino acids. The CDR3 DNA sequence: TGTGCCAGCAGCTCATGGGGGGGATCAATGAACACTGAAGCTTTCTTT. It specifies CASSSWGGSMNTEAFF.

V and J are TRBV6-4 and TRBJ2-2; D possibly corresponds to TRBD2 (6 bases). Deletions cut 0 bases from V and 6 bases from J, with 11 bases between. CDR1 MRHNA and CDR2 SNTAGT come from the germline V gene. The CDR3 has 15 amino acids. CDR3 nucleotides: TGTGCCAGCAGTGACTCGATGACGGGGGCCGGGGAGCTGTTTTTT. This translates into CASSDSMTGAGELFF.

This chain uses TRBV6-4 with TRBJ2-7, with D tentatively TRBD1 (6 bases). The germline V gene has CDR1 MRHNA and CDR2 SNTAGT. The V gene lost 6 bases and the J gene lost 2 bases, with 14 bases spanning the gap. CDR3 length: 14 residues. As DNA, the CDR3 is TGTGCCAGCAGCGACAGGTTCGGGGCCTACGAGCAGTACTTC. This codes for CASSDRFGAYEQYF.

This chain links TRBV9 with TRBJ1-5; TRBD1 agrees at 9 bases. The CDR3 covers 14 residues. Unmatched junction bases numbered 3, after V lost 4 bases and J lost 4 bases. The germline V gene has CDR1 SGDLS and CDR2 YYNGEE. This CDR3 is CASSRGTGNQPQHF. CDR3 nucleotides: TGTGCCAGCAGCAGAGGGACAGGGAATCAGCCCCAGCATTTT.

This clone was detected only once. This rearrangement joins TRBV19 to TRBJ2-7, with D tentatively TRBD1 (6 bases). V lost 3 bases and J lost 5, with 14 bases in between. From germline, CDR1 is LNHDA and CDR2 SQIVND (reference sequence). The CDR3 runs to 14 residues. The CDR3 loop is CASSMGTTGNEQYF. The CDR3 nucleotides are TGTGCCAGTAGTATGGGCACTACAGGGAACGAGCAGTACTTC.

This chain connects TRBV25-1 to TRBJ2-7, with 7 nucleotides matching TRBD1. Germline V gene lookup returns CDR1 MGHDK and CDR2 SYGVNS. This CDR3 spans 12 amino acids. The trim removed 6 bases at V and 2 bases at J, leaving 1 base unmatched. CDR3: CASRTGPYEQYF. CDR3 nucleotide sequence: TGTGCCAGCAGGACAGGGCCCTACGAGCAGTACTTC.

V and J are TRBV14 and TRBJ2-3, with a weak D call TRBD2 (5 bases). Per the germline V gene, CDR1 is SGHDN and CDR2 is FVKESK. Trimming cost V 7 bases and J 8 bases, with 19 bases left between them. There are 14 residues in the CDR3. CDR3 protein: CASNPVSGTGTQYF. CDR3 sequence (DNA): TGTGCCAGCAACCCGGTAAGCGGTACCGGTACGCAGTATTTT.

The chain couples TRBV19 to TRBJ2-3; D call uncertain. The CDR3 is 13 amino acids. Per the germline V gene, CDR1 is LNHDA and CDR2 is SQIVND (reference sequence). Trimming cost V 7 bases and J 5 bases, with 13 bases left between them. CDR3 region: CASTPGNQDTQYF. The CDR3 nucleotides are TGTGCCAGTACCCCAGGTAATCAAGATACGCAGTATTTT.

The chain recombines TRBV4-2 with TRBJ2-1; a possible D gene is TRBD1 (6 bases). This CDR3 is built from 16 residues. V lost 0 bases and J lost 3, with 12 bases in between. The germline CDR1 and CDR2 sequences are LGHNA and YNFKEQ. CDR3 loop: CASSQDPRGNYNEQFF. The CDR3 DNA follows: TGTGCCAGCAGCCAAGATCCCAGGGGAAACTACAATGAGCAGTTCTTC.

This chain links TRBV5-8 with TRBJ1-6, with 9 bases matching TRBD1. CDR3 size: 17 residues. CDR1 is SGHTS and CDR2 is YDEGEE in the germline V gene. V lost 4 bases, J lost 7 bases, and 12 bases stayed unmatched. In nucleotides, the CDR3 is TGTGCCAGCAGCGGATGGACAGGGGCCTGGGGAAATTCACCCCTCCACTTT. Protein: CASSGWTGAWGNSPLHF.

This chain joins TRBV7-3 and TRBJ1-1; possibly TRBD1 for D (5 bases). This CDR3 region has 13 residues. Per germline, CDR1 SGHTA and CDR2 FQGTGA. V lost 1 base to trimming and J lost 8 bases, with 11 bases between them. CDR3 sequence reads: CASSLRIGGEAFF. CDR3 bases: TGTGCCAGCAGCTTAAGGATCGGGGGGGAAGCTTTCTTT.

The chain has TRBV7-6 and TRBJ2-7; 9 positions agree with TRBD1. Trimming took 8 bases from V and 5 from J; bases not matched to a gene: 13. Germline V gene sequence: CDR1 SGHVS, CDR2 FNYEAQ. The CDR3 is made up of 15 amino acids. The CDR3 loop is CASGRGGQGGHEQYF. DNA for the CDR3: TGTGCCAGCGGACGTGGGGGACAGGGCGGCCACGAGCAGTACTTC.

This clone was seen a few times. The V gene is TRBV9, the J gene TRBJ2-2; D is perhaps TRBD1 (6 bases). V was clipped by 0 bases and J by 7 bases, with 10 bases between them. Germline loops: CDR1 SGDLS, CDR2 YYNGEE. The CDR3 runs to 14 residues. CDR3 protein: CASSVGDRIGELFF. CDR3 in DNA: TGTGCCAGCAGCGTAGGTGACAGGATCGGGGAGCTGTTTTTT.

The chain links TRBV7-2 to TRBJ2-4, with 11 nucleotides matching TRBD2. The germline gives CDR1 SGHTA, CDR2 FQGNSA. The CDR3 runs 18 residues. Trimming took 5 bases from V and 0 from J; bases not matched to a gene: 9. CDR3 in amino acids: CASSPRLAGHLAKNIQYF. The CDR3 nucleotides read TGTGCCAGCAGCCCGCGACTAGCGGGGCACCTAGCCAAAAACATTCAGTACTTC. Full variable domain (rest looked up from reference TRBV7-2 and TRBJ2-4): GAGVSQSPSNKVTEKGKDVELRCDPISGHTALYWYRQSLGQGLEFLIYFQGNSAPDKSGLPSDRFSAERTGGSVSTLTIQRTQQEDSAVYLCASSPRLAGHLAKNIQYFGAGTRLSVL.

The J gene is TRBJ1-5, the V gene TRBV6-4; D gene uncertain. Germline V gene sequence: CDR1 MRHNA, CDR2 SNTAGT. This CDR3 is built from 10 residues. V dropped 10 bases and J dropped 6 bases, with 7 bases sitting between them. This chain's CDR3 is CATAGQPQHF. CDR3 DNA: TGTGCCACCGCCGGTCAGCCCCAGCATTTT.

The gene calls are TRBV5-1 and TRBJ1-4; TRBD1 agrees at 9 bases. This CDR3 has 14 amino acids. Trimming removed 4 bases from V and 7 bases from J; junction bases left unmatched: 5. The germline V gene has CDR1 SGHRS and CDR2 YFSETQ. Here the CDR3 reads CASSLGTGIEKLFF. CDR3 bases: TGCGCCAGCAGCCTTGGGACAGGGATTGAAAAACTGTTTTTT. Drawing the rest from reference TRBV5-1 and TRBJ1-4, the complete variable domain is KAGVTQTPRYLIKTRGQQVTLSCSPISGHRSVSWYQQTPGQGLQFLFEYFSETQRNKGNFPGRFSGRQFSNSRSEMNVSTLELGDSALYLCASSLGTGIEKLFFGSGTQLSVL.

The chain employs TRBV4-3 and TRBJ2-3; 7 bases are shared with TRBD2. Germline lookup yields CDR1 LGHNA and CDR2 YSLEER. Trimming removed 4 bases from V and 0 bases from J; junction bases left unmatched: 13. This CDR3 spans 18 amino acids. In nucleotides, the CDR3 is TGCGCCAGCAGCCGTGGCAGGGAGGGACGAACTAGCACAGATACGCAGTATTTT. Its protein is CASSRGREGRTSTDTQYF.

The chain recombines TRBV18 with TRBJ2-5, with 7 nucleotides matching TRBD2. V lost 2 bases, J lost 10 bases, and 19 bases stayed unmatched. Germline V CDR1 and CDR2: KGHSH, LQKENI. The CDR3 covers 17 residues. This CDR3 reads CASSPIRMREGSNIQYF. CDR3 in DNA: TGTGCCAGCTCACCAATACGAATGAGGGAGGGCTCCAACATCCAGTACTTC.

The CDR3 sequence: CASSPQTGALSYEQYF. CDR3 nucleotide sequence: TGTGCCAGCTCACCTCAGACAGGGGCTCTCTCCTACGAGCAGTACTTC. This sequence joins TRBV18 and TRBJ2-7; 8 positions agree with TRBD1. Germline assignment: CDR1 KGHSH and CDR2 LQKENI. J was trimmed by 0 bases and V by 3 bases; bases with no gene match: 7. The CDR3 is 16 residues long.

The CDR3 DNA reads as TGTGCCAGCAGTGAGGGTCTCGAGCAGTACTTC. This codes for CASSEGLEQYF. V gene TRBV6-5 combines with J gene TRBJ2-7; D perhaps matches TRBD2 (5 bases). Germline CDR1 and CDR2: MNHEY and SVGAGI. This CDR3 region has 11 residues. Deletions cut 5 bases from V and 6 bases from J, with 8 bases between.

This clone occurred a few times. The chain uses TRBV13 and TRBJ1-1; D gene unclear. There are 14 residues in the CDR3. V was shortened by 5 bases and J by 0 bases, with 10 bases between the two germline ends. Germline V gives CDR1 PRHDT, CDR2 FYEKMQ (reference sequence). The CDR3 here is CASSIPGMNTEAFF. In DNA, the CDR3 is TGTGCCAGCAGCATCCCGGGGATGAACACTGAAGCTTTCTTT.